This T cell receptor beta chain is drawn from a study of cytomegalovirus exposure and HLA in healthy donors. In germline, CDR1 is MDHEN, CDR2 SYDVKM. The CDR3 covers 15 residues. Worth noting for this clone: Sequence at one end of the junction differs from germline and may be a read error.

The study ran its PCR with 60 Vbeta and 13 Jbeta primers. Authors' processing steps: As a later analysis found, there were tens of millions of unique TCR beta chains, of which roughly 11 million were shared. Assay: immunoSEQ multiplex PCR; the TCRdb copy retains only in-frame clones and omits some. V and J calls plus clone size are reproduced from that table; the DNA served to infer D and trimming. The sample shows some 140,000 clones, around 77% of them seen only once. The sequence was obtained from a man aged 45-65 years in good health and CMV-seronegative. The V gene is TRBV28, the J gene TRBJ2-5; TRBD2 is a possible D gene (5 bases). Sequencing was performed on PBMCs. The CDR3 DNA follows: TGTGCCAGCAGTTTTGGGTGGACTGATCAAGAGATCCAGTACTTC. As protein: CASSFGWTDQEIQYF. Filled out from reference TRBV28 and TRBJ2-5, the complete variable domain reads DVKVTQSSRYLVKRTGEKVFLECVQDMDHENMFWYRQDPGLGLRLIYFSYDVKMKEKGDIPEGYSVSREKKERFSLILESASTNQTSMYLCASSFGWTDQEIQYFGPGTRLLVL.